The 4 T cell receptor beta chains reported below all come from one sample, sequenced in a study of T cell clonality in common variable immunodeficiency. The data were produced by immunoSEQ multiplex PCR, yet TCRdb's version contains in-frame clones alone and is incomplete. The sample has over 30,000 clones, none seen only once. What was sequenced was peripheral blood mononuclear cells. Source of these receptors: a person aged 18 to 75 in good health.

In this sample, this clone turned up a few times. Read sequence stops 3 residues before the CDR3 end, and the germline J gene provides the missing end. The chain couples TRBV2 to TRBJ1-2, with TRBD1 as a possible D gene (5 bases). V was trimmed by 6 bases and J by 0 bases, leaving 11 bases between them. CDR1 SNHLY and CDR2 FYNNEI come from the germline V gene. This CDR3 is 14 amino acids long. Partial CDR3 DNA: TGTGCCAGCAGGGGAGGACATTCTAACTATGGC. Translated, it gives CASRGGHSNYG. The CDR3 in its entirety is CASRGGHSNYGYTF.

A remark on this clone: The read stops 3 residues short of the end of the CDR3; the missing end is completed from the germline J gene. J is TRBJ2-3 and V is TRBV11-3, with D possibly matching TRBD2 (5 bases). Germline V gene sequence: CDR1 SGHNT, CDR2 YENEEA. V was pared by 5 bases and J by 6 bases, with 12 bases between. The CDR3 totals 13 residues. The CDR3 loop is CASSIGLKDTQYF. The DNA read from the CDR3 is TGTGCCAGCAGCATCGGACTGAAGGATACG.

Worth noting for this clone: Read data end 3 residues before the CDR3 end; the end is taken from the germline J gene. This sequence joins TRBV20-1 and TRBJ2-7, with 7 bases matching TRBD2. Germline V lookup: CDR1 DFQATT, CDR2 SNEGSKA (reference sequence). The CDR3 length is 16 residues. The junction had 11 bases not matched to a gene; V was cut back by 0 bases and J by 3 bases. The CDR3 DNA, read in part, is TGCAGTGCTAGAGACCATGCCGGGACTAAGATCTACGAG. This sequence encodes CSARDHAGTKIYE. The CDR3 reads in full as CSARDHAGTKIYEQYF.

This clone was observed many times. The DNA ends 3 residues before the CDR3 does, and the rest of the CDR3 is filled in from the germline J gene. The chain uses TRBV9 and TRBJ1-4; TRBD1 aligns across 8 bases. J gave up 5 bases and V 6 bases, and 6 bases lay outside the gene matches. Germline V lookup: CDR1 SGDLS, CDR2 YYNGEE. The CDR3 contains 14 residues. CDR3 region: CASITTGENEKLFF. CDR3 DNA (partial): TGTGCCAGCATAACGACAGGGGAGAATGAAAAA.